This section outlines one TCR beta chain sequence together with its context. The genes and germline here are from mouse. The CDR3 extends 1 residue past the end of the read, so its final part is completed from the germline J gene. Assay used: immunoSEQ multiplex PCR; TCRdb lists only in-frame clones, some missing. The table shows thousands of clones, with approximately 46% occurring only once. Germline-derived CDR1 and CDR2 are KGHPV and FQNQEV (reference sequence). This CDR3 comprises 14 residues. The V end was cut by 7 bases, the J end by 0 bases, with 9 bases between. Time point meaning: mouse harvest day 7 after allogeneic transplant. Each mouse received 10^7 T-cell-depleted marrow cells plus 10^6 splenic CD5+ T cells by tail vein. This entry belongs to a study of tissue T cells after allogeneic stem cell transplantation.

V and J are TRBV26 and TRBJ2-2, with D perhaps matching TRBD1 (5 bases). The sample consisted of gut tissue. The TCR comes from a female BALB/c mouse given C57BL/6 T cells with graft-versus-host disease after an allogeneic hematopoietic cell transplant. Incomplete CDR3 DNA: TGTGCCAGCAAACGGACAACAAACACCGGGCAGCTCTAC. This gives the protein CASKRTTNTGQLY. The full CDR3 protein reads CASKRTTNTGQLYF.